Below are 14 T cell receptor beta chains sequenced from a single sample in a study of spatial heterogeneity in lung cancer. TCRdb re-called the 5' RACE reads with MiXCR, one entry per CDR3 protein. The sample records about 36,000 distinct CDR3 sequences, around 5.5% being singletons. The sample's time point: sample taken at primary tumor resection. The authors sequenced whole RNA from tumor, nontumor lung or frozen PBMC without sorting. The material was PBMCs, obtained at surgery. These receptors all stem from a female donor with early-stage non-small cell lung cancer.

This clonotype came up many times. This chain uses TRBV28 with TRBJ1-1, with 7 bases that match TRBD1. The V segment lost 10 bases and the J segment 6 bases; nucleotides outside the gene matches: 8. From germline, CDR1 is MDHEN and CDR2 SYDVKM. This CDR3 is 12 amino acids long. CDR3 region: CATEEGAPEAFF. CDR3 nucleotides: TGTGCCACGGAGGAGGGGGCACCTGAAGCTTTCTTT.

This clonotype appeared many times. This rearrangement joins TRBV20-1 to TRBJ1-1, with no clear D. Germline lookup yields CDR1 DFQATT and CDR2 SNEGSKA (reference sequence). V lost 3 bases and J 3 bases, leaving 14 bases between the germline ends. CDR3 length equals 14 residues. The CDR3: CSARSAGLDTEAFF. In nucleotides, the CDR3 is TGCAGTGCTAGGTCGGCGGGCCTTGACACTGAAGCTTTCTTT.

There are many counts of this clonotype. The chain links TRBV6-4 to TRBJ2-7; 7 nucleotides align to TRBD1. Germline V gene data show CDR1 as MRHNA and CDR2 as SNTAGT. The J segment lost 0 bases and the V segment lost 6 bases, leaving 11 bases of the junction unmatched. This CDR3 contains 16 residues. In DNA, the CDR3 is TGTGCCAGCAGGACCTCCCCGGGACAGCTCTCCTACGAGCAGTACTTC. This encodes CASRTSPGQLSYEQYF.

This clonotype has a count of ten or more. This sequence joins TRBV5-1 and TRBJ2-7; TRBD2 agrees at 13 bases. Germline CDR1 and CDR2: SGHRS and YFSETQ. This CDR3 spans 16 amino acids. Trimming took 4 bases from V and 3 from J; bases not matched to a gene: 7. DNA of the CDR3: TGCGCCAGCAGCAGAACTAGCGGGGGGGATCGCTACGAGCAGTACTTC. As protein: CASSRTSGGDRYEQYF. The whole variable domain, filled in from reference TRBV5-1 and TRBJ2-7, reads KAGVTQTPRYLIKTRGQQVTLSCSPISGHRSVSWYQQTPGQGLQFLFEYFSETQRNKGNFPGRFSGRQFSNSRSEMNVSTLELGDSALYLCASSRTSGGDRYEQYFGPGTRLTVT.

This clonotype was recorded a few times. V is TRBV20-1 and J is TRBJ1-2; TRBD1 might be the D (5 bases). Germline V gene lookup returns CDR1 DFQATT and CDR2 SNEGSKA (reference sequence). The CDR3 covers 13 residues. V lost 3 bases, J lost 5 bases, and 13 bases lay in between. The CDR3 nucleotides are TGCAGTGCTAGTCCAGGGACGGGGTATGGCTACACCTTC. It yields the protein CSASPGTGYGYTF.

This clonotype showed up many times. The CDR3 DNA follows: TGTGCCAGCAGCTTCGGGAGCTCCTATAATTCACCCCTCCACTTT. Its translation: CASSFGSSYNSPLHF. The chain links TRBV5-4 to TRBJ1-6; no reliable D call. The V and J ends lost 2 bases and 0 bases respectively, with 6 bases between them. Germline CDR1 is SGHNT and CDR2 is YYREEE (reference sequence). This CDR3 has 15 amino acids.

By share of the sample, this clonotype is medium-sized. The rearrangement uses TRBV7-8 and TRBJ1-1, with D hard to call. Germline CDR1 and CDR2: SGHVS and FQNEAQ. The V end lost 5 bases, the J end lost 10 bases, and 11 bases lay between the germline ends. The CDR3 loop spans 11 amino acids. The CDR3 region is CASSTHGRAFF. The CDR3 DNA is TGTGCCAGCAGCACCCACGGGAGAGCTTTCTTT.

This clonotype showed up many times. The V call is TRBV7-9, the J call TRBJ2-3, with 11 bases aligning to TRBD2. V lost 4 bases to trimming and J lost 4 bases; unmatched junction nucleotides: 16. The CDR3 runs to 19 residues. The germline gives CDR1 SEHNR, CDR2 FQNEAQ (reference sequence). CDR3 nucleotides: TGTGCCAGCAGCTACCTTAGCGGGGGGGTGTCGGTTCGGGCAGATACGCAGTATTTT. This translates into CASSYLSGGVSVRADTQYF.

The chain has TRBV5-4 and TRBJ2-1; tentatively, D is TRBD1 (6 bases). The CDR3 covers 12 residues. V lost 1 base and J 7 bases, leaving 6 bases between the germline ends. CDR1 is SGHNT and CDR2 is YYREEE in the germline V gene (reference sequence). The CDR3 DNA follows: TGTGCCAGCAGCTTGACAGGGAATGAGCAGTTCTTC. It is translated as CASSLTGNEQFF.

This clonotype was observed at least ten times. This rearrangement joins TRBV2 to TRBJ1-1; D is ambiguous. CDR3 length equals 12 residues. The V end lost 4 bases, the J end lost 1 base, and 4 bases lay between the germline ends. CDR1 is SNHLY and CDR2 is FYNNEI in the germline V gene. Here the CDR3 DNA reads TGTGCCAGCAGTGTTACGAACACTGAAGCTTTCTTT. Amino acids: CASSVTNTEAFF.

This clonotype was counted ten times or more. This chain links TRBV5-1 with TRBJ2-3; no clear D gene. Germline CDR1 reads SGHRS; CDR2 reads YFSETQ. V was pared by 2 bases and J by 4 bases, with 5 bases between. The CDR3 is 12 amino acids. CDR3 bases: TGCGCCAGCAGCTTCCAGGCAGATACGCAGTATTTT. As protein: CASSFQADTQYF.

This clonotype came up many times. V usage is TRBV4-2 and J usage is TRBJ2-1, with D perhaps matching TRBD1 (6 bases). This CDR3 is built from 16 residues. The germline gives CDR1 LGHNA, CDR2 YNFKEQ. V lost 2 bases, J lost 6 bases, and 17 bases lay in between. This CDR3 reads CASSQPAGDWRNEQFF. CDR3 sequence (DNA): TGTGCCAGCAGCCAACCTGCAGGGGATTGGCGCAATGAGCAGTTCTTC.

This clonotype was seen ten or more times. The V and J genes are TRBV4-3 and TRBJ2-1; D not certain. Trimming pared 0 bases from V and 5 bases from J, leaving 14 bases between. The CDR3 has 16 amino acids. Per germline, CDR1 LGHNA and CDR2 YSLEER. DNA of the CDR3: TGCGCCAGCAGCCAAGATATGAGCGACGGACACAATGAGCAGTTCTTC. Amino acid sequence: CASSQDMSDGHNEQFF.

This clonotype appeared a few times. It may be a read error: a sequence one base away is much more abundant. J is TRBJ2-7 and V is TRBV5-6, with TRBD1 identical over 8 bases. Germline V gene sequence: CDR1 SGHDT, CDR2 YYEEEE. CDR3 size: 15 residues. The CDR3: CASSLTGTGAYKQYF. CDR3 DNA: TGTGCCAGCAGCTTGACCGGGACAGGAGCCTACAAGCAGTACTTC. Complete variable domain (other parts from reference TRBV5-6 and TRBJ2-7): DAGVTQSPTHLIKTRGQQVTLRCSPKSGHDTVSWYQQALGQGPQFIFQYYEEEERQRGNFPDRFSGHQFPNYSSELNVNALLLGDSALYLCASSLTGTGAYKQYFGPGTRLTVT.